This T cell receptor beta chain was recovered during a study of long-term antiretroviral therapy in people with HIV. Turning to the study itself: The earliest samples came from an era when ART typically awaited falling CD4 counts.

The CDR3 is 16 amino acids. Germline CDR1 and CDR2: SGDLS and YYNGEE. V was clipped by 0 bases and J by 4 bases, with 14 bases between them. Study results and caveats: Someone took the blood between about 2004 and 2018, maybe while older ART regimens were in use. The study collected no data on ART adherence, viral resistance or therapy changes.

This clone was counted once. The antigen remains undetermined. Among participants with HIV, every one received treatment in the United States. Samples were assayed with immunoSEQ v3.0 at survey level. Assay used: immunoSEQ multiplex PCR; TCRdb lists only in-frame clones, some missing. This table has under 45,000 clones, 94% appearing once. The chain is built from TRBV9 and TRBJ1-3; weak D call: TRBD1 (6 bases). The receptor was isolated from a woman in her forties or fifties with HIV. The input for sequencing was unsorted PBMCs, taken about 5.1 years after starting antiretroviral therapy. CDR3 nucleotide sequence: TGTGCCAGCAGCGTAGATACAGGGCTGAAAGGAAACACCATATATTTT. It encodes CASSVDTGLKGNTIYF.